This T cell receptor (beta chain) came from a study of radiotherapy plus CTLA-4 blockade in lung cancer. Profiled with immunoSEQ multiplex PCR; TCRdb holds only in-frame clones, not every one. In the table there are roughly 24,000 clones, about 75% of which are singletons. V lost 1 base to trimming and J lost 5 bases, with 10 bases between them. The CDR3 spans 14 residues. Germline V gives CDR1 SEHNR, CDR2 FQNEAQ (reference sequence). This receptor was taken from a human donor with non-small cell lung cancer that progressed on radiotherapy plus ipilimumab. The chain recombines TRBV7-9 with TRBJ2-3; weak D call: TRBD2 (6 bases). The sequenced sample was peripheral blood, obtained from a patient treated with radiotherapy plus ipilimumab. The CDR3, as DNA: TGTGCCAGCAGCTTAGGGAGGGAGGTAGATACGCAGTATTTT. This codes for CASSLGREVDTQYF.